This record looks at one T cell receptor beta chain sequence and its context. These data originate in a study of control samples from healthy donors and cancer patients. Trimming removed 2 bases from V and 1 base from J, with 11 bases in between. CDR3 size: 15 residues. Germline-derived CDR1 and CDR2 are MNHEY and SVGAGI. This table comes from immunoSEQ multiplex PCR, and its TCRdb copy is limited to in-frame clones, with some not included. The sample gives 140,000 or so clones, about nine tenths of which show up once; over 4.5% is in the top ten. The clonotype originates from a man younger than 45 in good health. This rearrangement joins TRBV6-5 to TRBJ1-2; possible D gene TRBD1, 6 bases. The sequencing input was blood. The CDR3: CASSYEGGGNYGYTF. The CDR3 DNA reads TGTGCCAGCAGTTACGAGGGAGGGGGTAACTATGGCTACACCTTC.